The source of this T cell receptor beta chain is a study of regulatory and conventional T cells in RAG deficiency listed by TCRdb under 2017. In terms of the full investigation: The study used high-throughput TCR beta sequencing to compare repertoire diversity and composition of Treg, conventional CD4+ and CD8+ T cells between RAG-deficient patients and healthy controls.

Details on this clone: The antigen it binds to is not known. Base qualities were left out, and no much larger clone turns up one base away. Other nucleotide sequences from this sample produce the same CDR3.

The library came from the immunoSEQ multiplex PCR assay. Genomic DNA from the sorted T-cell subsets was used to amplify and sequence rearranged TCR beta chain products. Per the source publication's procedure: Shannon entropy and Simpson indices were used to measure how diverse the repertoire of productive TCR beta rearrangements was. To assess clonal expansion, the frequencies of the 100 most abundant productive TCR beta clonotypes were added up as a share of total reads. The TRB repertoires were evaluated with a self-reactivity index based on amino acid usage at CDR3beta positions 6 and 7. Two-way ANOVA was applied to the repertoire analyses, whereas Student t or Mann-Whitney tests were applied to the flow cytometric analyses. Not all clones reach the TCRdb copy of this immuneACCESS table, which keeps in-frame sequences only. Checked studies attribute under half of the gap to unresolved V genes and leave the rest unexplained. The V and J calls and clone size come from that table; D and trimming were worked out from the DNA. The sample includes some 31,000 clones, with 90% to 95% observed a single time. Under 0.2% of the sample comes from the top ten.

The research as a whole found: Compared with controls, Omenn syndrome and CID/AS patients had 80 to 100-fold fewer unique TCR beta sequences in Treg cells, but only roughly 9.3-fold fewer in the other subsets. Some T-cell subset analyses were not performed for some subjects. Compared with control T-cell subpopulations, RAG-deficient patients had much lower Shannon entropy and higher Simpson indices. The CD25-high CD127-low cells sorted from Omenn syndrome patients may be peripherally activated cells rather than true Treg cells. Shorter CDR3 lengths were found in all patient T-cell subsets, and >85% Treg-Tconv repertoire overlap at nucleotide and amino acid level was observed in Omenn syndrome patients.

Before genomic DNA was extracted, conventional CD4+ T cells were isolated from blood as CD25-low CD127-high cells. About eight healthy control donors served as the comparison group for repertoire analyses. The sample also formed part of further work on regulatory T cells. The second publication reports: The multiplex PCR used 52 forward TRBV primers and 13 reverse TRBJ primers, with assay-based and computational corrections for amplification bias. Restricted unique TRB V-J pairs and skewed V and J gene usage were observed in patient repertoires, most markedly in regulatory T cells. The study compared T-cell receptor beta repertoires of sorted regulatory, conventional CD4+ and CD8+ T cells in CD3G-deficient patients with those in healthy controls. Peripheral blood mononuclear cells were isolated by Ficoll density separation. Within the immunoSEQ assay, multiplex PCR amplified rearranged TRB loci from genomic DNA. TRB amplicons were sequenced using an Illumina HiSeq platform. Custom algorithms error-filtered the raw sequences and aligned the raw sequences to reference gene sequences, after which the immunoSEQ online tools were used for analysis. Frequencies of productive and nonproductive TRB rearrangements were assessed among unique sequences as well as among total sequences. Group comparisons used t tests, Mann-Whitney tests or two-way ANOVA run in Prism software.

This clonotype was obtained from a human donor in good health. Sequences were obtained from CD25- CD4+ T cells sorted from blood.

The sequenced DNA: TGCGCCAGCAGCTTGGGGACAGGGGTTAACTATGGCTACACCTTC. This gives the protein CASSLGTGVNYGYTF. The chain is assembled from TRBV5-1 and TRBJ1-2; 9 nucleotides in the junction match TRBD1. Ends trimmed: V by 0 bases, J by 1 base; bases unmatched to a gene: 1. The CDR3 covers 15 residues, taking in both the cysteine and the phenylalanine. CDR3 DNA only is kept here, 45 bases in frame from base 1. CDR1 and CDR2 are drawn from the germline V gene: SGHRS, YFSETQ.